Sequencing of this TCR beta chain was carried out in a study of blood T cell repertoires in COVID-19. Study-wide background: Some COVID-19 samples were acute and others convalescent; all came from the United States, Italy and Spain. The cDNA or gDNA used as material had been derived from T cells, B-cell-depleted T cells, or PBMCs.

Per the study methods: Using reference gene primer amplification, nucleated cell counts were estimated. Assay: immunoSEQ multiplex PCR; the TCRdb copy retains only in-frame clones and omits some. V, J and clone size are those of that table, while D and trimming were read from the DNA. The sample has 80,000 or so clones; more than 80% are singletons. V was pared by 4 bases and J by 0 bases, with 17 bases of the junction left unmatched. The CDR3 consists of 20 residues. The germline V gene encodes CDR1 SGHVS and CDR2 FNYEAQ. The receptor was isolated from an older woman with acute or convalescent COVID-19. Source material: peripheral blood. The V and J genes are TRBV7-6 and TRBJ2-1, with 8 bases that match TRBD2. The CDR3 nucleotides read TGTGCCAGCAGCTACCCCGGGGGGGCCGAAGGTGGGAGCTCCTACAATGAGCAGTTCTTC. It encodes CASSYPGGAEGGSSYNEQFF. Full variable domain (missing parts from reference TRBV7-6 and TRBJ2-1): GAGVSQSPRYKVTKRGQDVALRCDPISGHVSLYWYRQALGQGPEFLTYFNYEAQQDKSGLPNDRFSAERPEGSISTLTIQRTEQRDSAMYRCASSYPGGAEGGSSYNEQFFGPGTRLTVL.